This paragraph covers one T cell receptor (beta chain) sequence. This sample is part of a study of blood T cell repertoires in COVID-19. For the study at large: COVID-19 samples from acute and convalescent phases originated in the United States, Italy and Spain. T cells, B-cell-depleted T cells, or PBMCs provided the cDNA or gDNA that served as material.

In germline, CDR1 is LNHDA, CDR2 SQIVND (reference sequence). The ends lost 6 bases at V and 3 bases at J; junction bases unmatched: 1. There are 13 residues in the CDR3. Original handling: For nucleated cells, counts were estimated from reference gene primer amplification. The method was immunoSEQ multiplex PCR; TCRdb's version includes in-frame clones alone and lacks a portion of them. That table is the source of V, J and clone size, and D and trimming were worked out from the DNA. The data hold more than 80,000 clones, with roughly 76% observed a single time. The V call is TRBV19, the J call TRBJ1-2, with 10 bases aligning to TRBD1. The sequenced sample consisted of peripheral blood. The clonotype comes from an elderly woman with active or convalescent COVID-19. The CDR3 coding sequence is TGTGCCAGTAGGGACAGGGGGGACTATGGCTACACCTTC. Translating it yields CASRDRGDYGYTF.